The T cell receptor (beta chain) under discussion was sequenced for a study of CD8+CD57+ T cells in acquired aplastic anemia. At the level of the study: Each DNA sample taken from sorted CD4+ and CD8+ cells came to about 3.2 ug on average.

It was genomic DNA that served as the template for profiling TCR beta VDJ and CDR3. TCRdb reprocessed the reads via MiXCR and lists one record per CDR3 protein. The table shows around 220,000 distinct CDR3 sequences, with about half occurring only once. The length of the CDR3 is 15 residues. Per the germline V gene, CDR1 is LGHNT and CDR2 is FRNRAP. V was pared by 4 bases and J by 5 bases, with 10 bases of the junction left unmatched. Patients included in sequencing had previously demonstrated CD8+CD57+ cell expansion by flow cytometry. At least ten counts were recorded for this clonotype. The receptor's source is a human donor with aplastic anemia. Sequenced material: sorted CD4+, CD8+, or CD8+CD57+ T cells (not recorded which) from PBMCs. The rearrangement uses TRBV12-5 and TRBJ1-2; 7 nucleotides match TRBD1. Here the CDR3 reads CASGSPRQGLYGYTF. The CDR3 nucleotides read TGTGCTAGTGGTTCGCCGCGACAGGGTTTGTATGGCTACACCTTC.